This T cell receptor (beta chain) was found in a study of OX40 agonist ivuxolimab in advanced cancers. Produced via immunoSEQ multiplex PCR; TCRdb's table is partial and in-frame only. The table records some 12,000 clones, under 75% of them present only once. This sequence was found in an adult with an advanced solid tumor such as melanoma, head and neck, liver or kidney cancer. Material: CD4+ or CD8+ T cells sorted from blood, obtained in a trial of the OX40 agonist ivuxolimab.

CDR3 DNA sequence: TGTGCCAGCAGCGAACTTCCCGGGGTTGAGCAGTTCTTC. Protein product: CASSELPGVEQFF. J is TRBJ2-1 and V is TRBV7-2; possibly TRBD2 for D (5 bases). This CDR3 is built from 13 residues. V lost 5 bases, J lost 9 bases, and 14 bases lay in between. Germline V CDR1 and CDR2: SGHTA, FQGNSA.